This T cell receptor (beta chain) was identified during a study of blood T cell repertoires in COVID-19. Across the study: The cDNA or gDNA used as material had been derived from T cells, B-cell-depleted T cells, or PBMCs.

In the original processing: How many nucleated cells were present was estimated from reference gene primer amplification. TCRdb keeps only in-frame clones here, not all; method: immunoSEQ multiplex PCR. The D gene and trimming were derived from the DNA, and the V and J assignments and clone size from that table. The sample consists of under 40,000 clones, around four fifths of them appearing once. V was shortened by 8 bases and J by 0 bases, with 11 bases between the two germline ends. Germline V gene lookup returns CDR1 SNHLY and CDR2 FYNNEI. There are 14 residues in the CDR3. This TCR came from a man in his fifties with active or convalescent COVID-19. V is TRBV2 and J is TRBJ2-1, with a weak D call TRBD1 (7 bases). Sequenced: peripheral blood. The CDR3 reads CASRGTVSYNEQFF. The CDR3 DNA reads TGTGCCAGCCGGGGGACAGTCTCCTACAATGAGCAGTTCTTC.